What follows are 31 T cell receptor beta chains derived from one specimen sequenced in a study of CD8 T cells in ankylosing spondylitis. Each CDR3 protein gets one entry after TCRdb re-called the 5' RACE reads with MiXCR. The sample contains tens of thousands of distinct CDR3 sequences, approximately 10% of which appear only once. Sample: blood, either unsorted or a sorted T cell fraction (not recorded which). These receptor sequences come from a male donor with ankylosing spondylitis or in good health (not recorded which).

This clonotype has a count of ten or more. The V and J genes are TRBV6-5 and TRBJ1-2, with D unclear. Germline values: CDR1 MNHEY, CDR2 SVGAGI. Trimming cost V 0 bases and J 2 bases, with 10 bases left between them. The CDR3 runs to 15 residues. CDR3 residues: CASSYSHALNYGYTF. The CDR3 region has the DNA TGTGCCAGCAGTTACTCGCACGCTCTGAACTATGGCTACACCTTC.

This rearrangement joins TRBV9 to TRBJ2-5; TRBD2 matches at 7 bases. Germline-derived CDR1 and CDR2 are SGDLS and YYNGEE. This CDR3 is built from 15 residues. V was clipped by 0 bases and J by 1 base; unmatched bases: 3. The CDR3 DNA reads TGTGCCAGCAGCGTAGGGGGGGGTTTCCAAGAGACCCAGTACTTC. Its protein product is CASSVGGGFQETQYF.

Ten or more counts support this clonotype. The V and J genes are TRBV5-1 and TRBJ2-2; weak D call: TRBD2 (6 bases). CDR1 is SGHRS and CDR2 is YFSETQ in the germline V gene. CDR3 size: 14 residues. The V end was cut by 6 bases, the J end by 6 bases, with 15 bases between. The CDR3 sequence: CASTSEEGSGELFF. The CDR3 coding sequence is TGCGCCAGCACCTCAGAGGAGGGCTCCGGGGAGCTGTTTTTT. The full variable domain, completed using reference TRBV5-1 and TRBJ2-2, is KAGVTQTPRYLIKTRGQQVTLSCSPISGHRSVSWYQQTPGQGLQFLFEYFSETQRNKGNFPGRFSGRQFSNSRSEMNVSTLELGDSALYLCASTSEEGSGELFFGEGSRLTVL.

This clonotype has a handful of counts. This chain joins TRBV27 and TRBJ1-1; perhaps TRBD1 as D (5 bases). Germline V gene lookup returns CDR1 MNHEY and CDR2 SMNVEV (reference sequence). The V end was cut by 6 bases, the J end by 4 bases, with 15 bases between. CDR3 length: 14 residues. The CDR3 DNA is TGTGCCAGCAGCTGGGGGACCACCGTCACTGAAGCTTTCTTT. Protein: CASSWGTTVTEAFF.

This clonotype came up many times. This chain connects TRBV6-5 to TRBJ1-5; D call uncertain. The V end was cut by 0 bases, the J end by 3 bases, with 21 bases between. Germline V CDR1 and CDR2: MNHEY, SVGAGI. CDR3 length equals 19 residues. CDR3 sequence (DNA): TGTGCCAGCAGTTACTCGATGGGGAGTCCGTGGCAGTCCAATCAGCCCCAGCATTTT. Translating gives CASSYSMGSPWQSNQPQHF.

The chain carries TRBV3-1 and TRBJ2-3, with TRBD2 matching 10 bases. CDR1 and CDR2 (germline): LGHDT, YNNKEL (reference sequence). CDR3 length: 15 residues. V shed 4 bases and J 4 bases; nucleotides not matched to a gene: 5. The CDR3: CASSPGTSVADTQYF. The CDR3 DNA reads TGTGCCAGCAGCCCCGGGACTAGCGTAGCAGATACGCAGTATTTT.

This clonotype was counted between two and nine times. V is TRBV18 and J is TRBJ1-1, with D maybe TRBD1 (6 bases). The length of the CDR3 is 14 residues. The V gene lost 0 bases and the J gene lost 5 bases, with 10 bases spanning the gap. The germline V gene has CDR1 KGHSH and CDR2 LQKENI. The CDR3 sequence: CASSPPVDRTEAFF. CDR3 coding DNA: TGTGCCAGCTCACCACCGGTGGACAGAACTGAAGCTTTCTTT.

The chain employs TRBV4-2 and TRBJ2-3; 8 nucleotides match TRBD2. The CDR3 has 16 amino acids. Trimming took 4 bases from V and 0 from J; bases not matched to a gene: 6. Per germline, CDR1 LGHNA and CDR2 YNFKEQ. The CDR3 sequence is CASSLSGGTSTDTQYF. The CDR3 region has the DNA TGTGCCAGCAGCCTCAGCGGGGGAACTAGCACAGATACGCAGTATTTT.

At least ten counts were recorded for this clonotype. The rearrangement joins TRBV3-1 to TRBJ2-7, with a possible D match to TRBD1 (6 bases). V shed 5 bases and J shed 2 bases, with 16 bases lying between them. This CDR3 spans 15 amino acids. Germline-derived CDR1 and CDR2 are LGHDT and YNNKEL (reference sequence). The CDR3 DNA sequence: TGTGCCAGCAGCTCACGCCAGGACAGAGCCTACGAGCAGTACTTC. Translated: CASSSRQDRAYEQYF.

This clonotype was seen repeatedly, ten times or more. The J gene is TRBJ2-3, the V gene TRBV7-2; TRBD1 matches 8 bases. This CDR3 region has 15 residues. V gave up 1 base and J gave up 5 bases; unmatched junction bases: 5. The germline V gene has CDR1 SGHTA and CDR2 FQGNSA. DNA for the CDR3: TGTGCCAGCAGCTTAGTGGGACAGGTTCAAGATACGCAGTATTTT. As protein: CASSLVGQVQDTQYF.

This clonotype was picked up a small number of times. The rearrangement uses TRBV6-5 and TRBJ2-3, with 8 nucleotides matching TRBD2. CDR3 size: 18 residues. CDR1 and CDR2 (germline): MNHEY, SVGAGI. Trimming at V came to 4 bases and at J to 0 bases, leaving 12 bases not matched to a gene. The CDR3 bases are TGTGCCAGCAGTTTTGTGGGGACTAGTGATTCTAGCACAGATACGCAGTATTTT. Translating it yields CASSFVGTSDSSTDTQYF.

This clonotype was recorded at least ten times. J is TRBJ1-1 and V is TRBV7-8; no definite D call. Germline values: CDR1 SGHVS, CDR2 FQNEAQ. V shed 4 bases and J shed 1 base, with 7 bases lying between them. This CDR3 has 13 amino acids. The CDR3 DNA follows: TGTGCCAGCAGCTCCCGACAGAACACTGAAGCTTTCTTT. It is translated as CASSSRQNTEAFF.

At least ten counts were recorded for this clonotype. The V gene is TRBV5-1, the J gene TRBJ2-1; 7 nucleotides align to TRBD2. V trimming: 2 bases; J trimming: 3 bases; junction bases outside the gene matches: 5. CDR1 SGHRS and CDR2 YFSETQ come from the germline V gene. This CDR3 has 15 residues. The chain's CDR3 is CASSLRGELYNEQFF. The DNA of the CDR3 is TGCGCCAGCAGCTTACGGGGGGAGCTCTACAATGAGCAGTTCTTC.

Ten or more counts support this clonotype. This chain joins TRBV5-1 and TRBJ1-2, with D unresolved. The V end was cut by 4 bases, the J end by 7 bases, with 11 bases between. CDR1 and CDR2 from the germline V gene are SGHRS and YFSETQ. The CDR3 is 12 amino acids. The CDR3 coding sequence is TGCGCCAGCAGCCCAGACCCTGGTGGCTACACCTTC. Protein: CASSPDPGGYTF.

The sample holds a few counts of this clonotype. A much larger clone lies one base from this, so it may be a read error. This sequence joins TRBV12-3 or TRBV12-4 and TRBJ1-4; D is undetermined. The CDR3 covers 14 residues. V shed 5 bases and J shed 2 bases, with 9 bases lying between them. This chain's CDR3 is CASSPRRTNEKLFF. DNA of the CDR3: TGTGCCAGCAGTCCTCGACGGACTAATGAAAAACTGTTTTTT.

This clonotype has a count of ten or more. This sequence joins TRBV29-1 and TRBJ2-4; D not certain. From germline, CDR1 is SQVTM and CDR2 ANQGSEA. V was shortened by 1 base and J by 3 bases, with 16 bases between the two germline ends. This CDR3 region has 16 residues. CDR3 bases: TGCAGCGTTGAAGTCTGGTCAGGAGACTTCAAAAACATTCAGTACTTC. Amino acid sequence: CSVEVWSGDFKNIQYF. Looking up the rest from reference TRBV29-1 and TRBJ2-4 gives the full variable domain: SAVISQKPSRDICQRGTSLTIQCQVDSQVTMMFWYRQQPGQSLTLIATANQGSEATYESGFVIDKFPISRPNLTFSTLTVSNMSPEDSSIYLCSVEVWSGDFKNIQYFGAGTRLSVL.

This clonotype was counted many times. The J gene is TRBJ1-5, the V gene TRBV5-1, with D maybe TRBD1 (5 bases). This CDR3 is 16 amino acids long. Germline V gene sequence: CDR1 SGHRS, CDR2 YFSETQ. The germline V and J ends were trimmed by 0 bases and 2 bases, with 12 bases remaining between them. This CDR3 reads CASSLDGGGGNQPQHF. CDR3 DNA: TGCGCCAGCAGCTTGGACGGGGGAGGGGGCAATCAGCCCCAGCATTTT. The full variable domain, rest sourced from reference TRBV5-1 and TRBJ1-5, is KAGVTQTPRYLIKTRGQQVTLSCSPISGHRSVSWYQQTPGQGLQFLFEYFSETQRNKGNFPGRFSGRQFSNSRSEMNVSTLELGDSALYLCASSLDGGGGNQPQHFGDGTRLSIL.

This clonotype was picked up many times. V and J are TRBV6-6 and TRBJ2-1; 8 nucleotides match TRBD2. Germline assignment: CDR1 MNHNY and CDR2 SVGAGI (reference sequence). The CDR3 covers 16 residues. Trimming took 6 bases from V and 6 from J; bases not matched to a gene: 13. CDR3 sequence: CASSPKSTGGINEQFF. The CDR3 DNA reads as TGTGCCAGCAGCCCCAAGTCAACGGGGGGGATCAATGAGCAGTTCTTC.

Ten or more counts support this clonotype. This chain connects TRBV12-3 or TRBV12-4 to TRBJ2-1; 8 bases agree with TRBD2. The CDR3 has 12 residues. Trimming cost V 7 bases and J 9 bases; bases outside gene matches: 5. The CDR3 spells CASKPGLGEQFF. The CDR3 region has the DNA TGTGCCAGCAAGCCGGGACTAGGTGAGCAGTTCTTC.

This clonotype came up many times. The V and J genes are TRBV5-1 and TRBJ2-7; D is possibly TRBD1 (5 bases). The germline V and J ends were trimmed by 0 bases and 7 bases, with 11 bases remaining between them. Germline values: CDR1 SGHRS, CDR2 YFSETQ. The CDR3 contains 13 residues. CDR3 amino acids: CASSLGQPREQYF. The DNA for the CDR3 is TGCGCCAGCAGCTTGGGACAGCCAAGAGAGCAGTACTTC.

This clonotype was counted at least ten times. The J gene is TRBJ2-5, the V gene TRBV20-1; D may match TRBD1 or TRBD2 (6 bases each). Germline V gene lookup returns CDR1 DFQATT and CDR2 SNEGSKA (reference sequence). CDR3 size: 11 residues. V shed 3 bases and J shed 10 bases, with 12 bases lying between them. CDR3 DNA sequence: TGCAGTGCTAGTGATGAGGGGGGCCAGTACTTC. Encoded protein: CSASDEGGQYF.

This clonotype was counted ten times or more. The V and J genes are TRBV12-3 or TRBV12-4 and TRBJ2-2, with D maybe TRBD1 (6 bases). V was shortened by 5 bases and J by 3 bases, with 13 bases between the two germline ends. This CDR3 has 15 amino acids. The CDR3 bases are TGTGCCAGCAGTCACCGGGACACGTACACCGGGGAGCTGTTTTTT. Protein product: CASSHRDTYTGELFF.

In its sample, this clonotype was seen many times. The chain's CDR3 is CASSQGPDDTDTQYF. The CDR3 bases are TGCGCCAGCAGCCAAGGACCGGACGACACAGATACGCAGTATTTT. V and J are TRBV5-1 and TRBJ2-3; unclear D gene. This CDR3 is built from 15 residues. Deletions cut 4 bases from V and 2 bases from J, with 14 bases between. Germline V CDR1 and CDR2: SGHRS, YFSETQ. The variable domain in full, completed from reference TRBV5-1 and TRBJ2-3, reads KAGVTQTPRYLIKTRGQQVTLSCSPISGHRSVSWYQQTPGQGLQFLFEYFSETQRNKGNFPGRFSGRQFSNSRSEMNVSTLELGDSALYLCASSQGPDDTDTQYFGPGTRLTVL.

Many counts were recorded for this clonotype. The V call is TRBV20-1, the J call TRBJ1-2, with 8 bases aligning to TRBD1. The V gene's germline CDR1 is DFQATT and CDR2 SNEGSKA (reference sequence). The CDR3 extends over 14 amino acids. V lost 5 bases to trimming and J lost 3 bases; unmatched junction nucleotides: 8. The CDR3 DNA reads as TGCAGTGCTCCAGCCATGACAGGGGACTATGGCTACACCTTC. Translation gives CSAPAMTGDYGYTF.

This clonotype was counted at least ten times. The chain has TRBV4-1 and TRBJ2-2; D remains unclear. The CDR3 length is 12 residues. Germline CDR1 and CDR2: MGHRA and YSYEKL. V dropped 4 bases and J dropped 3 bases, with 3 bases sitting between them. CDR3 loop: CASSLYTGELFF. CDR3 DNA sequence: TGCGCCAGCAGCCTATACACCGGGGAGCTGTTTTTT.

This clonotype was observed many times. The chain joins TRBV7-6 to TRBJ1-6; a weak D match, TRBD1 (6 bases). Trimming cost V 5 bases and J 6 bases, with 14 bases left between them. The germline V gene encodes CDR1 SGHVS and CDR2 FNYEAQ. CDR3 length: 15 amino acids. CDR3 in amino acids: CASSLEGRGNSPLHF. The DNA for the CDR3 is TGTGCCAGCAGCCTAGAGGGCAGGGGTAATTCACCCCTCCACTTT.

J is TRBJ2-2 and V is TRBV5-1, with TRBD2 as a possible D gene (5 bases). This CDR3 has 16 residues. V was cut by 1 base and J by 2 bases, with 12 bases left in between. Germline CDR1 SGHRS, CDR2 YFSETQ. The CDR3: CASSLSTAVNTGELFF. In DNA, the CDR3 is TGCGCCAGCAGCTTGTCAACAGCGGTAAACACCGGGGAGCTGTTTTTT.

At least ten counts were recorded for this clonotype. This chain connects TRBV5-1 to TRBJ2-2, with D perhaps TRBD1 (5 bases). Germline loops: CDR1 SGHRS, CDR2 YFSETQ. There are 15 residues in the CDR3. Trimming removed 6 bases from V and 1 base from J, with 13 bases in between. The CDR3 sequence is CASTPMGRNTGELFF. CDR3 nucleotides: TGCGCCAGCACCCCTATGGGGCGGAACACCGGGGAGCTGTTTTTT.

This clonotype was detected ten times or more. This sequence joins TRBV20-1 and TRBJ2-1, with 8 bases matching TRBD2. The CDR3 has 11 amino acids. The V gene end was trimmed by 5 bases and the J gene end by 15 bases; junction bases not matched to a gene: 9. CDR1 and CDR2 from the germline V gene are DFQATT and SNEGSKA (reference sequence). The CDR3 DNA is TGCAGTGCTCCCTCCAGCGGGGGAGTGTTCTTC. It encodes CSAPSSGGVFF.

This clonotype was observed at least ten times. The chain links TRBV11-2 to TRBJ2-3, with 9 bases aligning to TRBD2. The CDR3 covers 18 residues. V lost 4 bases to trimming and J lost 4 bases; unmatched junction nucleotides: 15. Germline V gene lookup returns CDR1 SGHAT and CDR2 FQNNGV. CDR3 in amino acids: CASSSGYQRGVGSDTQYF. The CDR3 DNA reads TGTGCCAGCAGCTCTGGTTACCAGCGGGGGGTTGGGTCAGATACGCAGTATTTT.

In DNA, the CDR3 is TGTGCCAGCAGCTACCGGGACAGGGGGCTCGATGAGCAGTTCTTC. The encoded protein is CASSYRDRGLDEQFF. The chain employs TRBV7-6 and TRBJ2-1; 12 positions match TRBD1. Germline-derived CDR1 and CDR2 are SGHVS and FNYEAQ. V gave up 4 bases and J gave up 8 bases; unmatched junction bases: 6. The CDR3 contains 15 residues.